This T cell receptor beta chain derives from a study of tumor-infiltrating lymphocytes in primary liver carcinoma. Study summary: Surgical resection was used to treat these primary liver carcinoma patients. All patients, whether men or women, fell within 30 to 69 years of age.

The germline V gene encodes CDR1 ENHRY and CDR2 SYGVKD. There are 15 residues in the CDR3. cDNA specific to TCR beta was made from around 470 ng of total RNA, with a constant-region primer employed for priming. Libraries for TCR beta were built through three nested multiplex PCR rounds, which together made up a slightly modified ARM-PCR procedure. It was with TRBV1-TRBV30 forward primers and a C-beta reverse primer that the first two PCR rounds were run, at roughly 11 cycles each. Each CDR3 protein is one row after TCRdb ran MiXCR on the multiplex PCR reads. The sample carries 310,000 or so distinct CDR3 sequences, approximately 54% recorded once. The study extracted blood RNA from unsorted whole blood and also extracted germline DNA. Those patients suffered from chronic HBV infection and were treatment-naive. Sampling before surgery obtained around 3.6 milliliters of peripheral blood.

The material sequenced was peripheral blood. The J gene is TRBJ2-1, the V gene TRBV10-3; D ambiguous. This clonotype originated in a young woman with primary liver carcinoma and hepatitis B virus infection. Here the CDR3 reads CAVSETGDEKNEQFF. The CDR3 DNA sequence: TGTGCAGTCAGTGAGACCGGAGACGAGAAAAATGAGCAGTTCTTC.